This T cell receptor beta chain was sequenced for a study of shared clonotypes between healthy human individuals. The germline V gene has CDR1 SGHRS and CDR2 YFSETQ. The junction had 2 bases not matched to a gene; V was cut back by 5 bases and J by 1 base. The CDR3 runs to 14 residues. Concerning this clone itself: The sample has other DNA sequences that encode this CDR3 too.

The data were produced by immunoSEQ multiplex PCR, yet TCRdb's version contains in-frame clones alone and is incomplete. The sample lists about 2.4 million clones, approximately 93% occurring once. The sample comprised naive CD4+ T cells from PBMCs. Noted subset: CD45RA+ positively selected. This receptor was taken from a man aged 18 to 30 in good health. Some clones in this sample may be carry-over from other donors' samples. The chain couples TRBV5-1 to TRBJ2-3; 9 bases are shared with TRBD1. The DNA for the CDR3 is TGCGCCAGCAGTAGGGACAGGGGCACAGATACGCAGTATTTT. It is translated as CASSRDRGTDTQYF.